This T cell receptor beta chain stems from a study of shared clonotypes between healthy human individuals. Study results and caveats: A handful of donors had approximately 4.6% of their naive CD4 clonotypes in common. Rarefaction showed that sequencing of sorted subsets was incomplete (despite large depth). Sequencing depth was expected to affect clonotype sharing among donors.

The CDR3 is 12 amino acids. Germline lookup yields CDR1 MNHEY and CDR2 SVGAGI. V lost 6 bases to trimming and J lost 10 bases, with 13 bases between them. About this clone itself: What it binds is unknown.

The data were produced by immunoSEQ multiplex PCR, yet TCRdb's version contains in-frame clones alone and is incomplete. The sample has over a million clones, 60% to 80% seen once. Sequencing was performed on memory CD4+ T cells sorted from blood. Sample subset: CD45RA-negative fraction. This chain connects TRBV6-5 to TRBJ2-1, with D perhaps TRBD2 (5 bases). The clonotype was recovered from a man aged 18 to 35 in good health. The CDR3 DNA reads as TGTGCCAGCAGCCCGGGAATAGGCGAGCAGTTCTTC. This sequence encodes CASSPGIGEQFF.